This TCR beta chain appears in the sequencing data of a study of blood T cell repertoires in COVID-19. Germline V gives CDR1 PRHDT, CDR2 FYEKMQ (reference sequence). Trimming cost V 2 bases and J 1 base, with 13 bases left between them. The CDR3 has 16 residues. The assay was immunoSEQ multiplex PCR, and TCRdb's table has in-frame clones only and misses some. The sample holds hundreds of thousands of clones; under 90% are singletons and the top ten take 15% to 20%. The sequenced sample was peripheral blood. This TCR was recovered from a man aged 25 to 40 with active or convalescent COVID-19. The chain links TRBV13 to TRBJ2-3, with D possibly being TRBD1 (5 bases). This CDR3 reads CASSLKAGWGTDTQYF. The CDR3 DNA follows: TGTGCCAGCAGCTTAAAGGCAGGGTGGGGCACAGATACGCAGTATTTT.